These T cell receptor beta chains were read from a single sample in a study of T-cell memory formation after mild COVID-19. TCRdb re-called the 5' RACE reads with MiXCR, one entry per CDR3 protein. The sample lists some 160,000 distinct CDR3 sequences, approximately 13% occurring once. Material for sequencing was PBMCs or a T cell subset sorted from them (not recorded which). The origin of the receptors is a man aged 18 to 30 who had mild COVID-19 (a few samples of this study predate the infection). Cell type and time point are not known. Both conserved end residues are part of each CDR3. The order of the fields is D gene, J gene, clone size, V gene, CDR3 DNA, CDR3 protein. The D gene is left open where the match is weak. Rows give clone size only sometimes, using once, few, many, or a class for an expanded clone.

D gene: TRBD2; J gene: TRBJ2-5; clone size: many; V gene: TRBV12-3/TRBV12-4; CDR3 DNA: TGTGCCAGCAGTTTTCGGGGGGGAGAGACCCAGTACTTC; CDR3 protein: CASSFRGGETQYF
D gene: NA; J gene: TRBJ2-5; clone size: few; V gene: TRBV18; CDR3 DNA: TGTGCCAGCTCACAAAACCTACAGCGAAAAGAGACCCAGTACTTC; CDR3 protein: CASSQNLQRKETQYF
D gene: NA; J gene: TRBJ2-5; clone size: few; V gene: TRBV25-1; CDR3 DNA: TGTGCCAGCAGTGACCAGGGGCGCTGGGTTGGGACCCAGTACTTC; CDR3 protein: CASSDQGRWVGTQYF
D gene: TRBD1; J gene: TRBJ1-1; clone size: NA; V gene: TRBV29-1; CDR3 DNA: TGCAGCGCACGACAGGGCTCGAATACTGAAGCTTTCTTT; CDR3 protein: CSARQGSNTEAFF
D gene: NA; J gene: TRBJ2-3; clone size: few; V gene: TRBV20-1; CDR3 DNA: TGCAGTGCTCCGATATCGACTTCCAGGGATACGCAGTATTTT; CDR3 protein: CSAPISTSRDTQYF
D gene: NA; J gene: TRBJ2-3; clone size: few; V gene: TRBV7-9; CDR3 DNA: TGTGCCAGCAGCCTCGGACGGACGGTGGAAGATACGCAGTATTTT; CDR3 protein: CASSLGRTVEDTQYF
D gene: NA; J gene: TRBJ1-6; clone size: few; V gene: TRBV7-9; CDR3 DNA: TGTGCCAGCAGCTTAGGTACCGGAGACCTCCTCCACTTT; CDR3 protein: CASSLGTGDLLHF
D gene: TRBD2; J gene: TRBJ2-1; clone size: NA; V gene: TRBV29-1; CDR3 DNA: TGCAGCGTTGCCCCATTAGCGGGGGGGCTCGGTGAGCAGTTCTTC; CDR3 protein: CSVAPLAGGLGEQFF
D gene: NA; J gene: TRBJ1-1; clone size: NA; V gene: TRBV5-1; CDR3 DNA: TGCGCCAGCAGCTTGGGGCTCGTGGGGTATTCTACTGAAGCTTTCTTT; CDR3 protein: CASSLGLVGYSTEAFF
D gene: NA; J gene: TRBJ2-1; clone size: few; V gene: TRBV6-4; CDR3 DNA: TGTGCCAGCAGCTACGGACTTGGGGGTCGGGAGCAGTTCTTC; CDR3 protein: CASSYGLGGREQFF
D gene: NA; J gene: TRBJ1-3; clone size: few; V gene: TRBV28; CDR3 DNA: TGTGCCAGCAGTTTACTAGGCCTCTCTGGAAACACCATATATTTT; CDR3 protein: CASSLLGLSGNTIYF
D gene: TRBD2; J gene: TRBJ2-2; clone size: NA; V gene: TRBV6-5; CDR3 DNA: TGTGCCAGCAGCCGTACTAGCGGGGGGTCTACCTCCACCGGGGAGCTGTTTTTT; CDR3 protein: CASSRTSGGSTSTGELFF
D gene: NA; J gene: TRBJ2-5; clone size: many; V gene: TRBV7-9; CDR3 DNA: TGTGCCAGCACCCGAGGGAGACAAGAGACCCAGTACTTC; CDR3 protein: CASTRGRQETQYF
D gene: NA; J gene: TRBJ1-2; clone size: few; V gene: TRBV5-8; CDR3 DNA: TGTGCCAGCGCTCTCGGGCGGCCTAACTATGGCTACACCTTC; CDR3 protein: CASALGRPNYGYTF
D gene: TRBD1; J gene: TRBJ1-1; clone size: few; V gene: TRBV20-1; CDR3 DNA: TGCAGTGCTTCGGGGGACAGGCCTAACACTGAAGCTTTCTTT; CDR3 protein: CSASGDRPNTEAFF
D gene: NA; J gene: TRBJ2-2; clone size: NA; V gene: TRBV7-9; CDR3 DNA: TGTGCCAGCAGTTTTTCCCCATCGTTGGCAACGGCCGGGGAGCTGTTTTTT; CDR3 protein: CASSFSPSLATAGELFF
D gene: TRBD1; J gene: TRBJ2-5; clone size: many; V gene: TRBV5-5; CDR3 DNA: TGTGCCAGCAGCTCGCAACCGGGACAGGGAATTGGAGAGACCCAGTACTTC; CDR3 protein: CASSSQPGQGIGETQYF
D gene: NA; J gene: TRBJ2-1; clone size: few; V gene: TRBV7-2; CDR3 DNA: TGTGCCAGCAGCTTAGTGGGCCTCCATTTCTTC; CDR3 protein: CASSLVGLHFF
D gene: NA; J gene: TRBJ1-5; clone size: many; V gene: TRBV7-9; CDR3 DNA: TGTGCCAGCAGCTTAGGTTCAGGCCTATCCCAGCCCCAGCATTTT; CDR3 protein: CASSLGSGLSQPQHF
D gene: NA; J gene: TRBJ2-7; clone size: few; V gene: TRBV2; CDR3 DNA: TGTGCCAGCAGTGAAGCGCTGAGGTTTTACTACGAGCAGTACTTC; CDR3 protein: CASSEALRFYYEQYF
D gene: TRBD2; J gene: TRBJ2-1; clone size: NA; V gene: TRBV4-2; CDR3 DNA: TGTGCCAGCAGCCTTGAGGAGCGGGGAGAGAATGAGCAGTTCTTC; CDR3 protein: CASSLEERGENEQFF
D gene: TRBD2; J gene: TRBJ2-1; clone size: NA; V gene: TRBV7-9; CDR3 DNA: TGTGCCAGCAGCTTATTTCTAGCGGGGGATAGTGAGCAGTTCTTC; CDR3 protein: CASSLFLAGDSEQFF
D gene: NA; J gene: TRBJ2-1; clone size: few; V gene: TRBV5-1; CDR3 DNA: TGCGCCAGCAGCTTGGACCCCACAGGGACGGATGAGCAGTTCTTC; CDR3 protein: CASSLDPTGTDEQFF
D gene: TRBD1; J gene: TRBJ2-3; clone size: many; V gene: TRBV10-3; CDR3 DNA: TGTGCCATCAGTGAGGGGACAGGGGGCACAGATACGCAGTATTTT; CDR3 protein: CAISEGTGGTDTQYF
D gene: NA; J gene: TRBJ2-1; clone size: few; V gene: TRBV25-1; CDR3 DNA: TGTGCCAGCCAGGACTTCCATGAGCAGTTCTTC; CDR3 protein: CASQDFHEQFF
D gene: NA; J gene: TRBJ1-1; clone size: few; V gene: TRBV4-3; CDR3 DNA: TGCGCCAGCAGCCAGAGGGGTTTGGGCACTGAAGCTTTCTTT; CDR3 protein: CASSQRGLGTEAFF
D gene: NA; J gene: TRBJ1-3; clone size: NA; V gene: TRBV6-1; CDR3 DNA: TGTGCCAGCAGTCTGGAACTCCAGAGCTCTGGAAACACCATATATTTT; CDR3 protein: CASSLELQSSGNTIYF
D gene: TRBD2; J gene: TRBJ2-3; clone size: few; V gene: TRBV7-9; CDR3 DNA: TGTGCCAGCAGCCCCTTTCGGGGGGTCACAGATACGCAGTATTTT; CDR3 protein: CASSPFRGVTDTQYF